These T cell receptor beta chains were read from a single sample in a study of Graves' ophthalmopathy and Graves' hyperthyroidism. TCRdb re-called the multiplex PCR reads through MiXCR, storing one row per CDR3 protein. The top ten clones hold around 2.4% of a sample with about 370,000 distinct CDR3 sequences, approximately 18% of them seen once. The sample consisted of peripheral blood. All receptors derive from an adult woman with stable Graves' hyperthyroidism. The CDR3 runs from the conserved cysteine through the conserved F or W. D genes are given only for firm matches. Size values are once, few and many counts, or a class for expanded clones, and some rows have none.

cdr3_nt: TGTGCCAGCAGTCCATCCCTAGCGCCTCAAGAGACCCAGTACTTC; cdr3_aa: CASSPSLAPQETQYF; j_call: TRBJ2-5; d_call: NA; v_call: TRBV12-3/TRBV12-4; clone_size: many
cdr3_nt: TGCAGCGTAGAAGAGGCGGGACCCATTAAGTACTTC; cdr3_aa: CSVEEAGPIKYF; j_call: TRBJ2-4; d_call: NA; v_call: TRBV29-1; clone_size: NA
cdr3_nt: TGTGCCAGCAGAGACATCGGGACAGTAACGGGCAACTATGGCTACACCTTC; cdr3_aa: CASRDIGTVTGNYGYTF; j_call: TRBJ1-2; d_call: TRBD1; v_call: TRBV6-4; clone_size: many
cdr3_nt: TGTGCCAGCAGCGTAGATGGAGAGACCCAGTACTTC; cdr3_aa: CASSVDGETQYF; j_call: TRBJ2-5; d_call: NA; v_call: TRBV9; clone_size: many
cdr3_nt: TGTGCCAGCAGAGGACAGGGGGCGACTTATGGCTACACCTTC; cdr3_aa: CASRGQGATYGYTF; j_call: TRBJ1-2; d_call: TRBD1; v_call: TRBV27; clone_size: many
cdr3_nt: TGTGCCAGCAGTGAAGACGCGGGGTACGGGAAAGAAAACATTCAGTACTTC; cdr3_aa: CASSEDAGYGKENIQYF; j_call: TRBJ2-4; d_call: NA; v_call: TRBV2; clone_size: many
cdr3_nt: TGTGCCAGCAGCTACATATGGGGACCTCAAGAGACCCAGTACTTC; cdr3_aa: CASSYIWGPQETQYF; j_call: TRBJ2-5; d_call: NA; v_call: TRBV7-2; clone_size: many
cdr3_nt: TGTGCCAGCAGCCCTAGCGGGAGTTCAAACTCCTACGAGCAGTACTTC; cdr3_aa: CASSPSGSSNSYEQYF; j_call: TRBJ2-7; d_call: TRBD2; v_call: TRBV4-2; clone_size: NA
cdr3_nt: TGTGCCAGCAGCTTAGCCTTTTACCTTGAGGGCCCCTACGAGCAGTACTTC; cdr3_aa: CASSLAFYLEGPYEQYF; j_call: TRBJ2-7; d_call: NA; v_call: TRBV7-2; clone_size: many
cdr3_nt: TGTGCCACCAGTGATTCCGGACAGGGGGCCACAGATACGCAGTATTTT; cdr3_aa: CATSDSGQGATDTQYF; j_call: TRBJ2-3; d_call: TRBD1; v_call: TRBV24-1; clone_size: many
cdr3_nt: TGCAGTGCTTCCCACCCGATCGGCGCGGGGCGGACCCAGTACTTC; cdr3_aa: CSASHPIGAGRTQYF; j_call: TRBJ2-5; d_call: NA; v_call: TRBV20-1; clone_size: many
cdr3_nt: TGTGCCAGTGGACAGTTGAATTCACCCCTCCACTTT; cdr3_aa: CASGQLNSPLHF; j_call: TRBJ1-6; d_call: NA; v_call: TRBV19; clone_size: many
cdr3_nt: TGCAGCGTCGAGGGGACAGGGCTTGGCAATCAGCCCCAGCATTTT; cdr3_aa: CSVEGTGLGNQPQHF; j_call: TRBJ1-5; d_call: TRBD1; v_call: TRBV29-1; clone_size: many
cdr3_nt: TGCAGCGTTGGAGAGAGTGACGACCAAGAGACCCAGTACTTC; cdr3_aa: CSVGESDDQETQYF; j_call: TRBJ2-5; d_call: NA; v_call: TRBV29-1; clone_size: many
cdr3_nt: TGTGCCGCCCTCTTGAGGTCGTACTTC; cdr3_aa: CAALLRSYF; j_call: TRBJ2-7; d_call: NA; v_call: TRBV24-1; clone_size: many
cdr3_nt: TGTGCCAGCAGTTCCCAGGCGGTCAATTCACCCCTCCACTTT; cdr3_aa: CASSSQAVNSPLHF; j_call: TRBJ1-6; d_call: NA; v_call: TRBV2; clone_size: many
cdr3_nt: TGCAGTGCTGAGGGGGCTCCAAATTCACCCCTCCACTTT; cdr3_aa: CSAEGAPNSPLHF; j_call: TRBJ1-6; d_call: TRBD1; v_call: TRBV20-1; clone_size: many
cdr3_nt: TGTGCCAGCTTGGACAGGGAAGACTCCTACGAGCAGTACTTC; cdr3_aa: CASLDREDSYEQYF; j_call: TRBJ2-7; d_call: TRBD1; v_call: TRBV9; clone_size: NA
cdr3_nt: TGTGCCAGCAGTAAATCCGGGACAGGGACCCACGAGCAGTACTTC; cdr3_aa: CASSKSGTGTHEQYF; j_call: TRBJ2-7; d_call: TRBD1; v_call: TRBV12-3/TRBV12-4; clone_size: NA
cdr3_nt: TGTGCCAGCAGTTTAGAGGGCGGGAGCCCCTACGAGCAGTACTTC; cdr3_aa: CASSLEGGSPYEQYF; j_call: TRBJ2-7; d_call: TRBD2; v_call: TRBV28; clone_size: many
cdr3_nt: TGCGCCAGCAGCCCGGAGGGGACAGAAGAAGAGACCCAGTACTTC; cdr3_aa: CASSPEGTEEETQYF; j_call: TRBJ2-5; d_call: NA; v_call: TRBV5-1; clone_size: few
cdr3_nt: TGTGCCAGCAGCCCCCTAGACACCGGGGAGCTGTTTTTT; cdr3_aa: CASSPLDTGELFF; j_call: TRBJ2-2; d_call: NA; v_call: TRBV12-3/TRBV12-4; clone_size: many
cdr3_nt: TGTGCCAGCAGCGGACAGGGGCCAGCTAACTATGGCTACACCTTC; cdr3_aa: CASSGQGPANYGYTF; j_call: TRBJ1-2; d_call: TRBD1; v_call: TRBV6-1; clone_size: many
cdr3_nt: TGTGCCAGCACCCGAGGGGGTTACTCCTATAATTCACCCCTCCACTTT; cdr3_aa: CASTRGGYSYNSPLHF; j_call: TRBJ1-6; d_call: NA; v_call: TRBV6-1; clone_size: many
cdr3_nt: TGTGCCAGCAGGAAAGGGACTAACGGGGGTTACGAGCAGTACTTC; cdr3_aa: CASRKGTNGGYEQYF; j_call: TRBJ2-7; d_call: TRBD2; v_call: TRBV7-8; clone_size: many